This T cell receptor beta chain was sequenced for a study of blood T cell repertoires in COVID-19. The overall study: COVID-19 samples, acute and convalescent, were from the United States, Italy and Spain.

Authors' analysis steps: Reference gene primer amplification gave nucleated cell count estimates. Libraries were prepared by immunoSEQ multiplex PCR; TCRdb keeps only in-frame clonotypes and omits some of them. V and J calls and clone size are copied from that table; D and trimming were computed from the DNA. The profile shows approximately 50,000 clones, roughly four fifths of them singletons. A Seattle source enrolled patients during active infection and followed them longitudinally. This CDR3 region has 16 residues. Germline CDR1 SGHTS, CDR2 YDEGEE. Trimming shortened V by 0 bases and J by 5 bases, and 17 bases separated the two germline ends. A few counts support this clone.

Sequenced sample: peripheral blood. The chain joins TRBV5-8 to TRBJ2-5; a weak D match, TRBD1 (5 bases). The TCR originated in a man between 60 and 75 years old with COVID-19, enrolled during active disease. Written as DNA, the CDR3 is TGTGCCAGCAGCTTGGAGTGGGGCCACCTTCGGGAGACCCAGTACTTC. Its protein is CASSLEWGHLRETQYF. The full variable domain, completed using reference TRBV5-8 and TRBJ2-5, is EAGVTQSPTHLIKTRGQQATLRCSPISGHTSVYWYQQALGLGLQFLLWYDEGEERNRGNFPPRFSGRQFPNYSSELNVNALELEDSALYLCASSLEWGHLRETQYFGPGTRLLVL.